These 13 T cell receptor beta chains originate from one sample sequenced in a study of shared clonotypes between healthy human individuals. Assay: immunoSEQ multiplex PCR; the TCRdb copy retains only in-frame clones and omits some. The profile covers about 1 million clones, with roughly 80% appearing a single time and about 1.5% taken by the ten largest. Sequencing was performed on memory CD4+ T cells sorted from blood. This sample's subset: CD45RA-negative fraction. The receptor set was obtained from a man aged 18 to 30 in good health.

This rearrangement joins TRBV25-1 to TRBJ1-4; tentative D call: TRBD1 (6 bases). CDR3 length: 16 residues. Per the germline V gene, CDR1 is MGHDK and CDR2 is SYGVNS. Between the trimmed V and J ends, which lost 1 base and 4 bases, there was a span of 13 bases. Here the CDR3 reads CASSEFVGAGNEKLFF. The DNA of the CDR3 is TGTGCCAGCAGTGAATTCGTGGGGGCGGGTAATGAAAAACTGTTTTTT.

This chain uses TRBV2 with TRBJ1-4, with a weak D call TRBD1 (5 bases). Trimming took off 6 bases at V and 3 bases at J, with 14 bases between the two ends. Germline assignment: CDR1 SNHLY and CDR2 FYNNEI. There are 15 residues in the CDR3. As DNA, the CDR3 is TGTGCCAGCAGATTTATGGGACGGCCTAATGAAAAACTGTTTTTT. This gives the protein CASRFMGRPNEKLFF.

This clone was seen a single time. The rearrangement uses TRBV5-6 and TRBJ2-1, with 7 bases aligning to TRBD2. The CDR3 is made up of 18 amino acids. With 1 base clipped from V and 1 base from J, the junction kept 11 bases outside the gene matches. Germline CDR1 SGHDT, CDR2 YYEEEE. The DNA for the CDR3 is TGTGCCAGCAGCTTGTTGATCGAGGCGGGAGCTTCCTACAATGAGCAGTTCTTC. It translates to CASSLLIEAGASYNEQFF.

The chain is built from TRBV15 and TRBJ2-7; unclear D gene. Trimming took 0 bases from V and 0 from J, leaving 9 bases between them. There are 15 residues in the CDR3. Germline CDR1 LNHNV, CDR2 YYDKDF (reference sequence). In DNA, the CDR3 is TGTGCCACCAGCAGAGACAGCCCTAGCTCCTACGAGCAGTACTTC. This codes for CATSRDSPSSYEQYF.

About this clone itself: Other DNA sequences from this sample encode an identical CDR3 as well. The CDR3 is CASSYLGGYTF. For the CDR3, the DNA is TGTGCCAGCAGTTACCTCGGGGGCTACACCTTC. V gene TRBV6-5 combines with J gene TRBJ1-2, with D unresolved. The germline gives CDR1 MNHEY, CDR2 SVGAGI. The CDR3 loop spans 11 amino acids. V shed 2 bases and J shed 8 bases, with 6 bases lying between them.

The chain uses TRBV19 and TRBJ2-3; tentative D call: TRBD1 (5 bases). The CDR3 spans 16 residues. Trimming shortened V by 4 bases and J by 3 bases, and 17 bases separated the two germline ends. Germline CDR1 is LNHDA and CDR2 is SQIVND (reference sequence). The CDR3 spells CASSTQGVIETDTQYF. Written as DNA, the CDR3 is TGTGCCAGTAGTACGCAGGGCGTTATAGAAACAGATACGCAGTATTTT.

This chain joins TRBV14 and TRBJ2-5; D gene unclear. Trimming removed 3 bases from V and 4 bases from J, with 12 bases in between. Germline CDR1 SGHDN, CDR2 FVKESK. CDR3 size: 14 residues. The CDR3 sequence is CASSQTRSRETQYF. In DNA, the CDR3 is TGTGCCAGCAGCCAGACTCGTTCCCGAGAGACCCAGTACTTC.

The genes are TRBV6-1 and TRBJ2-5; D remains ambiguous. Germline V gives CDR1 MNHNS, CDR2 SASEGT. The V end was cut by 7 bases, the J end by 4 bases, with 13 bases between. CDR3 size: 13 residues. The CDR3 DNA is TGTGCCAGCATGACCGAGGTCGGAGAGACCCAGTACTTC. Translation: CASMTEVGETQYF.

This clone was detected ten times or more. The rearrangement links TRBV28 to TRBJ2-7; possibly TRBD1 for D (6 bases). Germline CDR1 and CDR2: MDHEN and SYDVKM. The CDR3 sequence is 16 residues long. V was clipped by 2 bases and J by 5 bases, with 19 bases between them. CDR3 DNA sequence: TGTGCCAGCAGTTTAATTATCTCACAGGGCACCCACGAGCAGTACTTC. Amino acids: CASSLIISQGTHEQYF.

The chain joins TRBV18 to TRBJ2-2; D possibly matches TRBD1 or TRBD2 (5 bases each). The CDR3 covers 14 residues. V gave up 6 bases and J gave up 9 bases, with 17 bases separating them. CDR1 is KGHSH and CDR2 is LQKENI in the germline V gene. The CDR3 here is CASSSLPGPRELFF. The DNA for the CDR3 is TGTGCCAGCTCCTCGTTGCCGGGGCCCCGGGAGCTGTTTTTT.

The chain joins TRBV11-2 to TRBJ2-1, with D hard to call. Between the trimmed V and J ends, which lost 5 bases and 7 bases, there was a span of 9 bases. The germline V gene has CDR1 SGHAT and CDR2 FQNNGV. This CDR3 has 12 amino acids. CDR3: CASSTKGNEQFF. DNA for the CDR3: TGTGCCAGCAGCACGAAGGGTAATGAGCAGTTCTTC.

This clone appeared a few times. V is TRBV18 and J is TRBJ1-3; D is perhaps TRBD1 (6 bases). Germline V gives CDR1 KGHSH, CDR2 LQKENI. This CDR3 spans 15 amino acids. The ends were cut back, 3 bases at V and 3 bases at J, with 12 bases in the middle. The CDR3: CASSPQPGHGNTIYF. CDR3 coding DNA: TGTGCCAGCTCACCCCAACCGGGACATGGAAACACCATATATTTT.

The chain links TRBV4-2 to TRBJ1-3; no firm D call. Germline values: CDR1 LGHNA, CDR2 YNFKEQ. The V end lost 1 base, the J end lost 1 base, and 8 bases lay between the germline ends. The CDR3 is 15 residues long. The CDR3 is CASSQGHGSGNTIYF. The DNA of the CDR3 is TGTGCCAGCAGCCAAGGGCACGGTTCTGGAAACACCATATATTTT.